Given below is one T cell receptor (beta chain) in context. Its antigen specificity is not known. As the CDR3 is not closed by the conserved phenylalanine or tryptophan, this likely results from a read error. This entry is derived from a study of tumor-infiltrating lymphocytes in primary liver carcinoma (dated by TCRdb to 2016 to 2017). Study-level background: Hepatocellular carcinoma (four) or combined HCC and intrahepatic cholangiocarcinoma (one) was present in the five patients, who were three men and two women aged 30 to 69 years. The tumors of the five patients were staged as T1-T3 N0M0, with maximum diameters ranging from roughly 4.2 to 11 cm. The roughly 27 tumor region samples were profiled with Agilent mRNA microarrays so that TCRbeta repertoire diversity could be related to the local molecular phenotype. Roughly 3.65 to 8 million productive TCRbeta reads were obtained per sample, and no significant difference in read depth was found between tissue types. Across five regions of each liver tumor, along with adjacent normal tissue and blood, the study brought together TCRbeta repertoire sequencing, expression microarrays and whole-exome sequencing. Technical replicate repertoires showed high reproducibility, with mean shared-clone rates roughly 0.88 and correlation coefficients above 0.95. A total of roughly 35 specimens from 5 patients, comprising 25 or so tumor regions, 5 adjacent noncancerous liver tissues and 5 peripheral blood samples, were covered by TCRbeta repertoire sequencing.

A constant-region primer and ProtoScript II reverse transcriptase were used to reverse-transcribe TCRbeta-specific cDNA from roughly 0.55 ug total RNA. TCRbeta libraries were built with three nested multiplex PCR rounds, a slightly modified ARM-PCR procedure. The first two PCR rounds used multiplex TRBV1-TRBV30 forward primers with a Cbeta reverse primer, each for 10 cycles. A final 25-cycle PCR with Deep VentR polymerase added sample barcodes and Illumina adapters. Amplicons of 200-500 bp were gel-purified with a QIAquick gel extraction kit before sequencing. An Illumina HiSeq 2500 was used to sequence the TCRbeta amplicons, generating 250-bp paired-end reads. The paper's processing steps were these. Trimmomatic v0.33 was used to quality-trim the reads, and FLASH v1.2.11 was used to merge paired reads so that full CDR3 sequences could be recovered. V, D and J germline segments were assigned to the rearranged TCRbeta sequences using MiGEC v1.2.1b. VDJtools v1.0.0 computed clonotype statistics and Shannon-Wiener diversity indices. Except for diversity analysis, only the 250 most abundant clonotypes of each sample were used in subsequent analyses to reduce sampling bias. TCRdb handled the public reads itself, with Q25 trimming in fastp and clone calling in MiXCR, and kept productive beta chains. One record per CDR3 amino acid sequence lists the most common genes and DNA. The authors' filters were not applied to this entry. In this sample the table shows fewer than 75,000 distinct CDR3 sequences, approximately 74% of which occur a single time. The top ten hold roughly 40% of the sample.

Total RNA and DNA were co-extracted from around 18-30 mg of bulk tissue with the AllPrep DNA/RNA mini kit, without cell sorting. Surgical resection was performed in China between late 2015 and 2016 on roughly 5 patients with histopathologically diagnosed primary liver carcinoma. At the time of sampling, the patients were treatment-naive and had chronic HBV infection. Five spatially separated regions were sampled from each tumor: the superior, inferior, left-lateral and right-lateral poles, plus the tumor centre. According to histology, viable tumor cells made up more than 75% of every tumor sample. Fresh tumor and adjacent tissue pieces were bisected; one half was stored in RNAlater at -80°C, the other sent for histology. The V and J ends are trimmed by 2 bases and 0 bases, leaving 11 bases between them. The CDR3 contains 15 residues when both ends are counted. Solely the CDR3 DNA is kept, with 45 bases framed from the first base. The germline V gene provides CDR1 SQVTM and CDR2 ANQGSEA.

Points the paper makes about the study in general: Comparison of CD4+ and CD8+ T cell repertoires was precluded by the use of bulk unsorted samples. Because sequencing covered only the TCR beta chain and unpaired alpha chains were not captured, true repertoire diversity is likely underestimated. With just five patients in the study, the authors point out that the findings should be validated in a larger study. Just about 8-25% of top clones turned up in all five regions of a tumor, which suggests spatial heterogeneity among tumor-infiltrating T cells. The top 250 clones made up a significantly larger repertoire fraction in tumors than in blood (p = 0.039). Consistent with antigen-driven expansion, pairs of tumor regions showed higher repertoire overlap (mean around 35%) than either tumor-adjacent pairs (approximately 17%) or tumor-blood pairs (approximately 14%).

This receptor was obtained from a middle-aged man with primary liver carcinoma and hepatitis B virus infection. The V and J segments used are TRBV29-1 and TRBJ2-1; the D gene is possibly TRBD2, with 5 bases matching. Material for sequencing was liver tumor tissue from sampling region 4. This specimen's cell subset or site label, interpreted: tumor region T4, right-lateral pole. The sequenced DNA is TGCAGCGTTGAAAAAGCGGAAGGCTCCTACAATGAGCAGTTCTTA. Translation gives CSVEKAEGSYNEQFL.